This T cell receptor (beta chain) was retrieved from a study of blood T cell repertoires in COVID-19. Germline V gene sequence: CDR1 SGDLS, CDR2 YYNGEE. The ends were cut back, 0 bases at V and 9 bases at J, with 16 bases in the middle. This CDR3 has 14 residues. Generated by immunoSEQ multiplex PCR, the TCRdb table keeps only in-frame clones and is missing some. The sample has under 350,000 clones; around 85% are singletons. Sequenced material: PBMCs or T cells enriched from blood (not recorded which). The gene calls are TRBV9 and TRBJ2-7; a possible D gene is TRBD1 (6 bases). The source is a woman between 40 and 50 years old with acute COVID-19. The CDR3 coding sequence is TGTGCCAGCAGCGTAGGTCCCTCAGGGGCTGGGCAGTACTTC. As protein: CASSVGPSGAGQYF. The full variable domain, in which reference TRBV9 and TRBJ2-7 provide the parts outside the CDR3, is DSGVTQTPKHLITATGQRVTLRCSPRSGDLSVYWYQQSLDQGLQFLIQYYNGEERAKGNILERFSAQQFPDLHSELNLSSLELGDSALYFCASSVGPSGAGQYFGPGTRLTVT.